The 15 T cell receptor beta chains presented below share a single source sample, sequenced in a study of identical twins (dated by TCRdb to about 2016). The method was 5' RACE. Data came from an Illumina HiSeq 2000. TCRdb trimmed the raw reads at Q25, called clones with MiXCR and kept productive beta chains. Records with the same CDR3 protein are collapsed into one entry carrying the most frequent genes and DNA. The sample records about 690,000 distinct CDR3 sequences, 5.5% to 7.5% of which are singletons. The ten top clones hold about 2% of the sample. The material sequenced was naive T cells sorted from blood. Per the publication, the cell subset or site label means: cells isolated with a human naive T-cell isolation kit. The receptors were gathered from a man aged 18 to 29 in good health.

The V and J genes are TRBV4-2 and TRBJ2-5; unclear D gene. CDR3 length: 17 residues. Trimming removed 0 bases at V and 5 bases at J, with 19 bases between. CDR1 is LGHNA, CDR2 YNFKEQ, per germline. The CDR3 DNA follows: TGTGCCAGCAGCCAAGAGGGGTTTCGAGGTCTCGGGGAGACCCAGTACTTC. Amino acid sequence: CASSQEGFRGLGETQYF.

This chain links TRBV6-1 with TRBJ1-3; the D is unclear. Trimming removed 2 bases at V and 0 bases at J, with 8 bases between. The CDR3 contains 15 residues. CDR1 is MNHNS, CDR2 SASEGT, per germline. The CDR3 DNA follows: TGTGCCAGCAGTGAATTCGGGAGCTCTGGAAACACCATATATTTT. Protein: CASSEFGSSGNTIYF.

There are many counts of this clonotype. The genes are TRBV11-3 and TRBJ2-5, with a possible D match to TRBD1 (6 bases). V lost 2 bases and J 5 bases, leaving 12 bases between the germline ends. The CDR3 covers 14 residues. CDR1 and CDR2 (germline): SGHNT, YENEEA. CDR3 protein: CASSLRQDRETQYF. In DNA, the CDR3 is TGTGCCAGCAGCTTACGACAGGATAGGGAGACCCAGTACTTC.

Note on this clonotype: Likely a read error: the CDR3 ends without its conserved phenylalanine or tryptophan. The J gene is TRBJ2-7, the V gene TRBV2; D remains unclear. Trimming took off 3 bases at V and 0 bases at J, with 12 bases between the two ends. Germline-derived CDR1 and CDR2 are SNHLY and FYNNEI. The CDR3 sequence is 15 residues long. CDR3 loop: CASSDAKTSSYEQYY. Written as DNA, the CDR3 is TGTGCCAGCAGTGACGCAAAAACCAGCTCCTACGAGCAGTACTAC.

This chain links TRBV11-2 with TRBJ1-5; 8 bases match TRBD1. Germline V gene lookup returns CDR1 SGHAT and CDR2 FQNNGV. This CDR3 has 18 amino acids. J was trimmed by 0 bases and V by 5 bases; bases with no gene match: 12. This CDR3 is CASSKRGTGGLSNQPQHF. The CDR3 DNA is TGTGCCAGCAGCAAACGAGGGACAGGAGGGCTTAGCAATCAGCCCCAGCATTTT.

This clonotype was observed a few times. V and J are TRBV12-5 and TRBJ2-5, with 7 bases identical to TRBD2. The CDR3 has 13 residues. Losses at the gene ends were 4 bases for V and 7 bases for J; bases not matched to a gene: 6. Germline loops: CDR1 LGHNT, CDR2 FRNRAP. The CDR3 protein is CASGSGERGTQYF. The CDR3 DNA sequence: TGTGCTAGTGGTTCCGGGGAGCGGGGGACCCAGTACTTC. Using reference TRBV12-5 and TRBJ2-5 for the parts outside the CDR3, the full variable domain is DARVTQTPRHKVTEMGQEVTMRCQPILGHNTVFWYRQTMMQGLELLAYFRNRAPLDDSGMPKDRFSAEMPDATLATLKIQPSEPRDSAVYFCASGSGERGTQYFGPGTRLLVL.

The V and J genes are TRBV18 and TRBJ1-1; D may be TRBD1 (5 bases). Trimming cost V 3 bases and J 2 bases, with 10 bases left between them. Germline V gene lookup returns CDR1 KGHSH and CDR2 LQKENI. This CDR3 region has 14 residues. In nucleotides, the CDR3 is TGTGCCAGCTCACCGGGGGGACCAAACACTGAAGCTTTCTTT. Residues: CASSPGGPNTEAFF.

This chain connects TRBV30 to TRBJ2-1; D may be TRBD2 (6 bases). Germline lookup yields CDR1 GTSNPN and CDR2 SVGIG (reference sequence). There are 12 residues in the CDR3. V was trimmed by 4 bases and J by 5 bases, leaving 9 bases between them. DNA of the CDR3: TGTGCCTGGAACCGGGGGAACAATGAGCAGTTCTTC. Protein: CAWNRGNNEQFF.

This clonotype came up many times. The chain recombines TRBV20-1 with TRBJ1-4; D is possibly TRBD1 (5 bases). The V and J ends lost 6 bases and 5 bases respectively, with 13 bases between them. This CDR3 spans 13 amino acids. Germline CDR1 reads DFQATT; CDR2 reads SNEGSKA (reference sequence). The CDR3 spells CSARGEGNEKLFF. The CDR3 region has the DNA TGCAGTGCCCGGGGAGAGGGGAATGAAAAACTGTTTTTT.

This clonotype came up many times. V and J are TRBV20-1 and TRBJ2-2, with 10 bases lining up with TRBD1. Trimming removed 3 bases from V and 6 bases from J; junction bases left unmatched: 7. CDR1 and CDR2 from the germline V gene are DFQATT and SNEGSKA (reference sequence). The CDR3 loop spans 15 amino acids. CDR3 sequence (DNA): TGCAGTGCTAGTGACAGGGGGCAACTCCCCGGGGAGCTGTTTTTT. Its translation is CSASDRGQLPGELFF.

V usage is TRBV5-1 and J usage is TRBJ1-1, with 10 bases lining up with TRBD1. The CDR3 has 17 amino acids. V dropped 6 bases and J dropped 0; count of bases not matched to a gene: 11. Looked up from germline, CDR1 is SGHRS and CDR2 is YFSETQ. The CDR3, as DNA: TGCGCCAGCACCCAACGACAGGGGGCTACAATGAACACTGAAGCTTTCTTT. Translation: CASTQRQGATMNTEAFF.

This clonotype was counted at least ten times. This chain uses TRBV7-2 with TRBJ2-5; D is possibly TRBD2 (6 bases). CDR1 SGHTA and CDR2 FQGNSA come from the germline V gene. V was shortened by 5 bases and J by 2 bases, with 9 bases between the two germline ends. This CDR3 spans 13 amino acids. The CDR3 nucleotides are TGTGCCAGCAGCGTGACTAGACAAGAGACCCAGTACTTC. Translation gives CASSVTRQETQYF. Using reference TRBV7-2 and TRBJ2-5 for the parts outside the CDR3, the full variable domain is GAGVSQSPSNKVTEKGKDVELRCDPISGHTALYWYRQSLGQGLEFLIYFQGNSAPDKSGLPSDRFSAERTGGSVSTLTIQRTQQEDSAVYLCASSVTRQETQYFGPGTRLLVL.

Ten or more counts support this clonotype. V gene TRBV3-1 combines with J gene TRBJ1-5; D uncertain. In germline, CDR1 is LGHDT, CDR2 YNNKEL (reference sequence). V lost 1 base, J lost 7 bases, and 5 bases lay in between. CDR3 length: 12 amino acids. The CDR3 spells CASSQGLQPQHF. The CDR3 nucleotides are TGTGCCAGCAGCCAAGGTCTCCAGCCCCAGCATTTT.

V and J are TRBV20-1 and TRBJ2-7; TRBD2 matches at 12 bases. V was clipped by 2 bases and J by 11 bases; unmatched bases: 13. From germline, CDR1 is DFQATT and CDR2 SNEGSKA (reference sequence). CDR3 length: 15 residues. The CDR3 DNA reads as TGCAGTGCTAGACTTTTGCTAGCGGGAGGGCTGAAGGAGTACTTC. Encoded protein: CSARLLLAGGLKEYF.

This clonotype was found a few times. The rearrangement uses TRBV18 and TRBJ2-3, with no clear D. Trimming stripped 5 bases from V and 7 bases from J, with 13 bases between. CDR1 and CDR2 from the germline V gene are KGHSH and LQKENI. The CDR3 is 13 residues long. CDR3 coding DNA: TGTGCCAGCTCATCTGCCGTCGGTTATACGCAGTATTTT. It encodes CASSSAVGYTQYF.